Presented here are 6 T cell receptor beta chains from one specimen sequenced in a study of cytomegalovirus exposure and HLA in healthy donors. TCRdb's table, derived via immunoSEQ multiplex PCR, lists solely in-frame clones and lacks some. The data show 150,000 to 200,000 clones, with almost 85% seen just once and about a tenth held by the top ten. Sequences were obtained from PBMCs. The source is a man aged 30 to 45 in good health and CMV-seropositive.

The V and J genes are TRBV20-1 and TRBJ1-2; D gene uncertain. There are 10 residues in the CDR3. Trimming took 6 bases from V and 6 from J, leaving 8 bases between them. CDR1 is DFQATT, CDR2 SNEGSKA, per germline (reference sequence). CDR3 nucleotides: TGCAGTGCCCTATCTAATGGCTACACCTTC. Translating it yields CSALSNGYTF.

This clone turned up a few times. The rearrangement links TRBV7-2 to TRBJ1-6, with 7 bases fitting TRBD1. Trimming removed 6 bases from V and 7 bases from J; junction bases left unmatched: 6. The CDR3 consists of 14 residues. Per germline, CDR1 SGHTA and CDR2 FQGNSA. Written as DNA, the CDR3 is TGTGCCAGCAGAGTGGGGACAGAGAATTCACCCCTCCACTTT. It is translated as CASRVGTENSPLHF.

In regard to this clone: A much bigger clone sits one base away, suggesting this may be a read error. As DNA, the CDR3 is TGCGCCAGCAGCCAGGGACAGGGTGAAGGCTACACCTTC. It translates to CASSQGQGEGYTF. The chain couples TRBV4-3 to TRBJ1-2; 9 bases are shared with TRBD1. The germline V gene has CDR1 LGHNA and CDR2 YSLEER. CDR3 length equals 13 residues. V gave up 3 bases and J gave up 8 bases; unmatched junction bases: 4.

The chain uses TRBV6-6 and TRBJ2-7, with 9 bases aligning to TRBD2. J gave up 0 bases and V 4 bases, and 4 bases lay outside the gene matches. Looked up from germline, CDR1 is MNHNY and CDR2 is SVGAGI (reference sequence). This CDR3 comprises 15 residues. The CDR3 loop is CASSFRTSASYEQYF. The CDR3 nucleotides read TGTGCCAGCAGTTTTCGGACTAGCGCCTCCTACGAGCAGTACTTC.

The chain joins TRBV30 to TRBJ2-7; no reliable D call. Trimming stripped 0 bases from V and 2 bases from J, with 8 bases between. The CDR3 is made up of 13 amino acids. Germline CDR1 is GTSNPN and CDR2 is SVGIG (reference sequence). In nucleotides, the CDR3 is TGTGCCTGGAGTGTATGGAGAGCCTACGAGCAGTACTTC. Translation gives CAWSVWRAYEQYF.

V is TRBV30 and J is TRBJ2-1; D might be TRBD1 (6 bases). This CDR3 region has 13 residues. V was pared by 4 bases and J by 7 bases, with 14 bases between. Germline V gives CDR1 GTSNPN, CDR2 SVGIG (reference sequence). The CDR3 nucleotides read TGTGCCTGGAATACAGGGCAGTGGAATGAGCAGTTCTTC. Amino acid sequence: CAWNTGQWNEQFF.